This TCR beta chain was documented in a study of T cell clonotyping in hematopoietic cell transplantation. Study conclusions and caveats: Broader posttransplant TCR repertoire diversity was predicted by graft donor and pretransplant recipient Inverse Simpson Index values. Recipient TCR diversity dropped after transplant; expanded clonotypes rose from day 30 to 180.

Documented time point: recipient sample about 28 days before transplant, after cytoreduction. The germline CDR1 and CDR2 sequences are SGHAT and FQDESV (reference sequence). This CDR3 is built from 13 residues. The V and J ends lost 5 bases and 4 bases respectively, with 9 bases between them. Only in-frame clones appear in the TCRdb table, and some are missing; sequencing was by immunoSEQ multiplex PCR. The data hold over 10,000 clones, with 75% to 90% observed a single time. About this clone itself: Its antigen is not identified.

The chain is built from TRBV11-1 and TRBJ1-5; D unclear. The sequences come from peripheral blood mononuclear cells, collected before stem cell transplant. The sequence was obtained from a man aged 55 to 69 with acute myeloid leukemia. Some clones in this sample may be carry-over from other donors' samples. The CDR3 DNA is TGTGCCAGCAGCAGAGGGCCTAATCAGCCCCAGCATTTT. Its translation is CASSRGPNQPQHF.